Below, one T cell receptor (beta chain) is given with its context. The antigen remains undetermined. These data belong to a study of beta chain features in type 1 diabetes. Study context: Cell yields, gender and age were similar in healthy donors and patients. The number of sorted cells examined across all samples was some 99 million.

Sequenced material consisted of expressed TCRB transcripts (all of the isolated RNA was reverse transcribed). Using immunoSEQ multiplex PCR, the repertoire was profiled, and TCRdb retains in-frame clones only, with some absent. The sample has hundreds of thousands of clones, more than 9.5% seen once. Via the markers CD45RO/CCR7/CD25/CD127/CD95/CD27, stem cell-like memory, regulatory, central memory and naive CD4+ cells were sorted. The CDR3 covers 15 residues. Trimming removed 2 bases from V and 7 bases from J, with 16 bases in between. The germline CDR1 and CDR2 sequences are SGHDT and YYEEEE. Study results and caveats: In these data, an HLA type influence on TCRB rearrangement remained unresolved.

The clonotype comes from a woman aged 25 to 39 in good health. The V gene is TRBV5-6, the J gene TRBJ2-1; maybe TRBD2 (5 bases). The sequenced material came from naive CD4+ T cells from blood. CDR3 protein: CASSLPGVPGNEQFF. The CDR3 DNA sequence: TGTGCCAGCAGCTTACCGGGCGTACCGGGGAATGAGCAGTTCTTC.